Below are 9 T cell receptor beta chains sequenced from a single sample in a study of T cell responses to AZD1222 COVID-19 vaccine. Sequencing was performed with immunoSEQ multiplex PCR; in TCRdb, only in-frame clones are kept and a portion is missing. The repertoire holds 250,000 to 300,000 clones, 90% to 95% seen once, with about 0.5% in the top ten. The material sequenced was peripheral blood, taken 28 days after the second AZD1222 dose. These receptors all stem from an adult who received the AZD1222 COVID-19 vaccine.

For the CDR3, the DNA is TGCGCCAGCAGCTTTGCGGCAGGGTTGGGTGAGCAGTACTTC. As protein: CASSFAAGLGEQYF. The chain links TRBV5-1 to TRBJ2-7; a possible D gene is TRBD1 (5 bases). CDR1 is SGHRS, CDR2 YFSETQ, per germline. CDR3 length equals 14 residues. The V end was cut by 2 bases, the J end by 7 bases, with 16 bases between. The variable domain in full, completed from reference TRBV5-1 and TRBJ2-7, reads KAGVTQTPRYLIKTRGQQVTLSCSPISGHRSVSWYQQTPGQGLQFLFEYFSETQRNKGNFPGRFSGRQFSNSRSEMNVSTLELGDSALYLCASSFAAGLGEQYFGPGTRLTVT.

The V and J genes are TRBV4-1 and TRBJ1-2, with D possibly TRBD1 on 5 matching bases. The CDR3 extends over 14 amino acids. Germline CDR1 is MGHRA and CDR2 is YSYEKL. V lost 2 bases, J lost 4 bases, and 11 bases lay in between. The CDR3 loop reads CASSQYKQVYGYTF. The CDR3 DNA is TGCGCCAGCAGCCAATACAAACAGGTCTATGGCTACACCTTC.

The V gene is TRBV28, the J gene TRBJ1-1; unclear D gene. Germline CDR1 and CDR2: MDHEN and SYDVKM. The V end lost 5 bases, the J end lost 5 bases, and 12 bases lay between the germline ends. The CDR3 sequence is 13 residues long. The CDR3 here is CASSPGRRTEAFF. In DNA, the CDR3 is TGTGCCAGCAGTCCTGGCCGAAGGACTGAAGCTTTCTTT.

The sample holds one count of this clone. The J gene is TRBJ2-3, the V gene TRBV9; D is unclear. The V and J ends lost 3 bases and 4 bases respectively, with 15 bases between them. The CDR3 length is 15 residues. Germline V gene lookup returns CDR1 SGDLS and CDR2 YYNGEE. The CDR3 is CASSAGVLGADTQYF. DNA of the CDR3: TGTGCCAGCAGCGCTGGGGTTCTCGGCGCAGATACGCAGTATTTT. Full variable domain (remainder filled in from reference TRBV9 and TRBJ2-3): DSGVTQTPKHLITATGQRVTLRCSPRSGDLSVYWYQQSLDQGLQFLIQYYNGEERAKGNILERFSAQQFPDLHSELNLSSLELGDSALYFCASSAGVLGADTQYFGPGTRLTVL.

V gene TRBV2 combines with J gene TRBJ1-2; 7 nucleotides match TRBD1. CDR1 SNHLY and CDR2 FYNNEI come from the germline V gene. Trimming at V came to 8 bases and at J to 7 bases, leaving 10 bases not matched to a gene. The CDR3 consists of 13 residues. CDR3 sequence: CASGGEQGTGYTF. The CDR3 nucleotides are TGTGCCAGCGGAGGCGAACAGGGGACTGGCTACACCTTC.

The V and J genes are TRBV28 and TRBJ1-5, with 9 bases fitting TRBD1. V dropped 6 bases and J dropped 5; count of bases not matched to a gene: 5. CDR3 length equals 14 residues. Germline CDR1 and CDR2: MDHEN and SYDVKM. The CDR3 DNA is TGTGCCAGCAGCATGGACAGGGGACATCAGCCCCAGCATTTT. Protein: CASSMDRGHQPQHF.

CDR3: CASSPPAGPLNEQFF. Here the CDR3 DNA reads TGCGCCAGCAGCCCTCCGGCAGGGCCCCTGAATGAGCAGTTCTTC. The chain couples TRBV5-1 to TRBJ2-1; D perhaps matches TRBD1 (5 bases). V lost 4 bases, J lost 7 bases, and 18 bases lay in between. Per the germline V gene, CDR1 is SGHRS and CDR2 is YFSETQ. The CDR3 has 15 residues.

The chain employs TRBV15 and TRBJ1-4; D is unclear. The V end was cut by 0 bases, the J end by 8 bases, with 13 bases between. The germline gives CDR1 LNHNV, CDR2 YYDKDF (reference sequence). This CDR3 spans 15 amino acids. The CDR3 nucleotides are TGTGCCACCAGCAGAGATAAAGCAGGAGCCGAAAAACTGTTTTTT. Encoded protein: CATSRDKAGAEKLFF.

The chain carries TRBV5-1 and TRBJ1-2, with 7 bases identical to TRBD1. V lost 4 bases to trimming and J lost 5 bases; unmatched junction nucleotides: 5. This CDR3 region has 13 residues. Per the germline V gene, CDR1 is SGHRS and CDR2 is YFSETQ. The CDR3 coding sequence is TGCGCCAGCAGCATCGACAGGGAATATGGCTACACCTTC. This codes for CASSIDREYGYTF.